These T cell receptor beta chains were read from a single sample in a study of cytomegalovirus exposure and HLA in healthy donors. Profiling relied on immunoSEQ multiplex PCR, and the TCRdb table lists in-frame clones only, not all of them. Of around 170,000 clones in the sample, around 85% were seen once. Sequenced sample: PBMCs. The receptors derive from a man aged 35 to 55 in good health and CMV-seropositive. The CDR3 runs from the conserved cysteine through the conserved F or W. Each record gives: clone size, D gene, J gene, V gene, CDR3 protein, CDR3 DNA. D genes are given only for firm matches. Rows give clone size only sometimes, using once, few, many, or a class for an expanded clone.

. | . | TRBJ1-6 | TRBV11-1 | CASSPGINSPLHF | TGTGCCAGCAGCCCCGGGATAAATTCACCCCTCCACTTT
. | . | TRBJ1-5 | TRBV2 | CASRYQGSNQPQHF | TGTGCCAGCAGATACCAGGGAAGCAATCAGCCCCAGCATTTT
. | . | TRBJ1-4 | TRBV14 | CASSQESGTRHEKLFF | TGTGCCAGCAGCCAAGAGTCGGGGACTCGGCATGAAAAACTGTTTTTT
. | . | TRBJ1-3 | TRBV7-9 | CSSSLPGGVGGNTIYF | TGTTCCAGCAGCTTACCTGGAGGGGTGGGAGGAAACACCATATATTTT
few | . | TRBJ1-1 | TRBV21-1 | CASSTPGQGATEAFF | TGTGCCAGCAGCACTCCGGGACAGGGGGCTACTGAAGCTTTCTTT
. | . | TRBJ2-7 | TRBV6-6 | CASRGGDSYEQYF | TGTGCCAGCAGGGGGGGAGACAGTTACGAGCAGTACTTC
. | TRBD2 | TRBJ2-1 | TRBV7-2 | CATATSGGFNEQFF | TGTGCCACTGCGACTAGCGGGGGATTCAATGAGCAGTTCTTC
. | TRBD2 | TRBJ2-1 | TRBV6-8 | CASRAGGLVSYNEQFF | TGTGCCAGCAGAGCGGGGGGCCTTGTCTCCTACAATGAGCAGTTCTTC
. | . | TRBJ1-1 | TRBV6-6 | CASTNPPGVGRAEAFF | TGTGCCAGCACCAACCCTCCGGGGGTGGGGAGGGCCGAAGCTTTCTTT
. | . | TRBJ1-1 | TRBV19 | CASSAGGNTEAFF | TGTGCCAGTAGTGCGGGTGGGAACACTGAAGCTTTCTTT
. | TRBD1 | TRBJ2-7 | TRBV6-4 | CASSDWTGLHEQYF | TGTGCCAGCAGTGACTGGACAGGGCTCCACGAGCAGTACTTC
. | . | TRBJ2-5 | TRBV6-6 | CASSYRQGSQETQYF | TGTGCCAGCAGTTACAGGCAGGGGTCCCAAGAGACCCAGTACTTC
. | TRBD1 | TRBJ1-2 | TRBV29-1 | CSVEGRGQGKNYGYTF | TGCAGCGTTGAAGGTCGTGGACAGGGGAAGAACTATGGCTACACCTTC
. | . | TRBJ1-4 | TRBV28 | CASVQGAGNEKLFF | TGTGCCAGCGTACAGGGCGCCGGGAATGAAAAACTGTTTTTT
few | TRBD1 | TRBJ1-1 | TRBV5-4 | CASSSGQVGTEAFF | TGTGCCAGCAGCTCGGGACAGGTCGGCACTGAAGCTTTCTTT
. | . | TRBJ1-3 | TRBV21-1 | CASSKAIEWAEPGNTIYF | TGTGCCAGCAGCAAAGCAATAGAGTGGGCAGAGCCTGGAAACACCATATATTTT
. | TRBD1 | TRBJ2-7 | TRBV6-5 | CASSTGQGGYEQYF | TGTGCCAGCAGTACAGGACAGGGGGGTTACGAGCAGTACTTC
. | . | TRBJ1-3 | TRBV5-1 | CASSGTPSSGNTIYF | TGCGCCAGCAGCGGGACACCTAGCTCTGGAAACACCATATATTTT
. | . | TRBJ1-2 | TRBV9 | CASSVGRAGYTF | TGTGCCAGCAGCGTAGGCAGGGCTGGCTACACCTTC
. | TRBD1 | TRBJ2-7 | TRBV15 | CATSVGTGPTYEQYF | TGTGCCACCAGCGTAGGGACAGGCCCTACCTACGAGCAGTACTTC
. | TRBD2 | TRBJ2-1 | TRBV10-3 | CAISESAGGPNEQFF | TGTGCCATCAGTGAGTCAGCGGGGGGGCCCAATGAGCAGTTCTTC
. | TRBD2 | TRBJ2-7 | TRBV7-2 | CASNLMTGGAYEQYF | TGTGCCAGCAACCTTATGACGGGGGGGGCGTACGAGCAGTACTTC
. | TRBD1 | TRBJ2-1 | TRBV27 | CGTGAGNEQFF | TGTGGGACAGGAGCCGGCAATGAGCAGTTCTTC
. | TRBD1 | TRBJ2-7 | TRBV7-2 | CASSNQQGGEQYF | TGTGCCAGCAGCAATCAACAGGGGGGCGAGCAGTACTTC
. | TRBD2 | TRBJ2-4 | TRBV9 | CASSVGAGGAKNIQYF | TGTGCCAGCAGCGTAGGTGCGGGGGGAGCCAAAAACATTCAGTACTTC
. | TRBD2 | TRBJ2-7 | TRBV5-4 | CASSSVTSGGHEQYF | TGTGCCAGCAGCTCTGTGACTAGCGGGGGGCACGAGCAGTACTTC
. | . | TRBJ1-3 | TRBV10-3 | CAISDTDSGNTIYF | TGTGCCATCAGTGACACAGACTCTGGAAACACCATATATTTT
. | TRBD2 | TRBJ2-7 | TRBV4-2 | CASSQTPAGLAASYEQYF | TGTGCCAGCAGCCAGACCCCAGCGGGACTAGCGGCCTCCTACGAGCAGTACTTC
. | . | TRBJ2-2 | TRBV11-3 | CASSLIIGELFF | TGTGCCAGCAGCTTAATCATCGGGGAGCTGTTTTTT
few | . | TRBJ1-1 | TRBV7-6 | CASSFGGVNTEAFF | TGTGCCAGCAGCTTCGGGGGAGTGAACACTGAAGCTTTCTTT
. | TRBD2 | TRBJ2-5 | TRBV9 | CASSGTSGALGTQYF | TGTGCCAGCAGCGGGACTAGCGGGGCCCTAGGGACCCAGTACTTC
. | . | TRBJ2-7 | TRBV27 | CASSPTGGRSSYEQYF | TGTGCCAGCAGTCCGACTGGCGGGCGATCCTCCTACGAGCAGTACTTC
few | . | TRBJ1-3 | TRBV5-4 | CASSLLSGEAPLF | TGTGCCAGCAGCTTACTATCGGGGGAGGCACCCCTATTT
. | . | TRBJ2-7 | TRBV11-2 | CASEGSRRYEQYF | TGTGCTAGCGAGGGTAGCCGCCGCTACGAGCAGTACTTC
once | TRBD2 | TRBJ2-7 | TRBV5-6 | CASSSGLGEQYF | TGTGCCAGCAGCTCGGGACTAGGCGAGCAGTACTTC
once | TRBD2 | TRBJ2-7 | TRBV19 | CASKAGGQDEQYF | TGTGCCAGTAAGGCGGGGGGACAAGATGAGCAGTACTTC
once | . | TRBJ2-3 | TRBV5-6 | CASSLGRAATQYF | TGTGCCAGCAGCTTGGGCAGGGCGGCCACGCAGTATTTT
. | . | TRBJ1-2 | TRBV14 | CASSPFRLGGFYGYTF | TGTGCCAGCAGCCCGTTTAGGTTAGGAGGCTTCTATGGCTACACCTTC
. | . | TRBJ2-5 | TRBV6-5 | CASSKRRETQYF | TGTGCCAGCAGCAAGCGGCGGGAGACCCAGTACTTC
. | TRBD2 | TRBJ2-1 | TRBV9 | CASSVGAGGHNEQFF | TGTGCCAGCAGCGTAGGAGCGGGGGGTCACAATGAGCAGTTCTTC
. | . | TRBJ2-1 | TRBV5-1 | CASSLGLINEQFF | TGCGCCAGCAGCTTGGGACTCATCAATGAGCAGTTCTTC
few | . | TRBJ2-3 | TRBV9 | CASSVARNTDTQYF | TGTGCCAGCAGCGTAGCCAGAAACACAGATACGCAGTATTTT
. | . | TRBJ1-4 | TRBV10-3 | CAISEGARRTNEKLFF | TGTGCCATCAGTGAGGGGGCCAGGAGAACTAATGAAAAACTGTTTTTT
. | TRBD2 | TRBJ2-5 | TRBV7-9 | CASSLAGRLETQYF | TGTGCCAGCAGCTTAGCCGGGAGGCTTGAGACCCAGTACTTC
. | TRBD2 | TRBJ2-2 | TRBV6-5 | CASSPTGRDTGELFF | TGTGCCAGCAGTCCCACGGGGAGGGACACCGGGGAGCTGTTTTTT
once | TRBD2 | TRBJ2-1 | TRBV27 | CASSAQRGELYNEQFF | TGTGCCAGCAGTGCCCAGCGGGGAGAACTATACAATGAGCAGTTCTTC
few | . | TRBJ2-5 | TRBV6-4 | CASPQETQYF | TGTGCCAGCCCACAAGAGACCCAGTACTTC
. | . | TRBJ1-5 | TRBV28 | CASSLGAGDHQPQHF | TGTGCCAGCAGTTTAGGGGCAGGGGACCATCAGCCCCAGCATTTT
. | TRBD1 | TRBJ1-1 | TRBV28 | CASSLWGTALTEAFF | TGTGCCAGCAGTTTATGGGGGACAGCCCTCACTGAAGCTTTCTTT
few | . | TRBJ2-5 | TRBV5-6 | CASSFSQETQYF | TGTGCCAGCAGCTTCTCCCAAGAGACCCAGTACTTC
. | . | TRBJ2-1 | TRBV6-1 | CASSRQGGDLNEQFF | TGTGCCAGCTCCAGACAGGGCGGGGATCTCAATGAGCAGTTCTTC
. | TRBD1 | TRBJ2-1 | TRBV2 | CASSPGTGESYEQFF | TGTGCCAGCAGTCCCGGGACAGGGGAGTCTTATGAGCAGTTCTTC
. | TRBD1 | TRBJ1-5 | TRBV2 | CASIRDRRGQPQHF | TGTGCCAGCATTCGGGACAGGCGGGGTCAGCCCCAGCATTTT
. | . | TRBJ2-7 | TRBV7-9 | CASSASTLRIDEQYF | TGTGCCAGCAGCGCATCGACTTTGAGGATCGACGAGCAGTACTTC
once | TRBD2 | TRBJ2-7 | TRBV4-2 | CASSGVLAGPYEQYF | TGTGCCAGCAGCGGGGTGCTAGCGGGGCCCTACGAGCAGTACTTC
. | . | TRBJ1-1 | TRBV25-1 | CASRPLGHLNTEAFF | TGTGCCAGCAGGCCCTTGGGACATTTGAACACTGAAGCTTTCTTT
. | TRBD1 | TRBJ1-3 | TRBV19 | CASSIFGQGSGNTIYF | TGTGCCAGTAGTATATTCGGACAGGGATCTGGAAACACCATATATTTT
. | TRBD1 | TRBJ1-2 | TRBV6-6 | CASSETGNGYGYTF | TGTGCCAGCAGTGAGACAGGGAACGGCTATGGCTACACCTTC
. | TRBD1 | TRBJ2-7 | TRBV28 | CASSPAGGYEQYF | TGTGCCAGCAGTCCTGCAGGGGGCTACGAGCAGTACTTC